The 16 T cell receptor beta chains below come from one sample, sequenced in a study of shared clonotypes between healthy human individuals. TCRdb's copy holds only in-frame clones and misses some; the assay was immunoSEQ multiplex PCR. The sample includes under 2.5 million clones, just under 95% of them seen just once. The specimen was naive CD4+ T cells from PBMCs. The subset is: CD45RA+ positively selected. The receptors were sampled from a man between 18 and 35 years old in good health. Some clones in this sample may be carry-over from other donors' samples.

The chain has TRBV29-1 and TRBJ1-3, with a possible D match to TRBD1 (5 bases). Germline assignment: CDR1 SQVTM and CDR2 ANQGSEA. Between the trimmed V and J ends, which lost 7 bases and 4 bases, there was a span of 14 bases. The CDR3 sequence is 13 residues long. DNA for the CDR3: TGCAGCGGTGCCGTAGGGGCGGGAAACACCATATATTTT. Residues: CSGAVGAGNTIYF.

This clone was counted between two and nine times. The rearrangement uses TRBV29-1 and TRBJ1-1; unclear D gene. Per germline, CDR1 SQVTM and CDR2 ANQGSEA. V was pared by 4 bases and J by 0 bases, with 9 bases between. The CDR3 loop spans 13 amino acids. In DNA form, the CDR3 reads TGCAGCGTTGGGCGGCCAATGAACACTGAAGCTTTCTTT. Its protein is CSVGRPMNTEAFF.

This chain uses TRBV28 with TRBJ2-1, with D unclear. The CDR3 runs 12 residues. The germline gives CDR1 MDHEN, CDR2 SYDVKM. The V and J ends lost 8 bases and 7 bases respectively, with 12 bases between them. In DNA, the CDR3 is TGTGCCAGCGGCACTTGGGGAAATGAGCAGTTCTTC. Translating it yields CASGTWGNEQFF.

The CDR3 sequence: CASRTLLTVHTEAFF. CDR3 DNA sequence: TGTGCCAGCAGGACCCTGTTGACAGTTCACACTGAAGCTTTCTTT. The rearrangement joins TRBV25-1 to TRBJ1-1; D possibly corresponds to TRBD1 (5 bases). This CDR3 contains 15 residues. Per the germline V gene, CDR1 is MGHDK and CDR2 is SYGVNS. The V gene lost 6 bases and the J gene lost 3 bases, with 17 bases spanning the gap. Based on the CDR3 plus reference TRBV25-1 and TRBJ1-1, the full variable domain is EADIYQTPRYLVIGTGKKITLECSQTMGHDKMYWYQQDPGMELHLIHYSYGVNSTEKGDLSSESTVSRIRTEHFPLTLESARPSHTSQYLCASRTLLTVHTEAFFGQGTRLTVV.

This chain links TRBV5-4 with TRBJ2-7, with D perhaps TRBD1 (6 bases). The V gene's germline CDR1 is SGHNT and CDR2 YYREEE (reference sequence). Between the trimmed V and J ends, which lost 4 bases and 3 bases, there was a span of 17 bases. CDR3 size: 15 residues. DNA of the CDR3: TGTGCCAGCAGCAGGATCCAGGGGACCCTCTACGAGCAGTACTTC. Translation gives CASSRIQGTLYEQYF.

The chain couples TRBV10-3 to TRBJ1-1; D not certain. The CDR3 loop spans 14 amino acids. Trimming pared 3 bases from V and 0 bases from J, leaving 8 bases between. In germline, CDR1 is ENHRY, CDR2 SYGVKD. Here the CDR3 DNA reads TGTGCCATCAGTGATTTCAACCTGAACACTGAAGCTTTCTTT. This codes for CAISDFNLNTEAFF.

This chain links TRBV19 with TRBJ1-5; 8 nucleotides align to TRBD1. The V gene's germline CDR1 is LNHDA and CDR2 SQIVND (reference sequence). CDR3 size: 15 residues. Trimming cost V 4 bases and J 7 bases; bases outside gene matches: 9. CDR3 residues: CASSNLGQGHQPQHF. As DNA, the CDR3 is TGTGCCAGTAGTAACCTAGGACAGGGTCACCAGCCCCAGCATTTT.

This rearrangement joins TRBV5-4 to TRBJ2-7; 10 nucleotides align to TRBD2. CDR1 SGHNT and CDR2 YYREEE come from the germline V gene (reference sequence). This CDR3 is 15 amino acids long. Trimming took 4 bases from V and 2 from J; bases not matched to a gene: 6. The CDR3 DNA reads TGTGCCAGCAGCCCCTCAGCGGGAGGGCCCTACGAGCAGTACTTC. It translates to CASSPSAGGPYEQYF.

As concerns this clone: The sample has other DNA sequences that encode this CDR3 too. This sequence joins TRBV18 and TRBJ2-5; no clear D gene. The V and J ends lost 1 base and 4 bases respectively, with 4 bases between them. This CDR3 spans 12 amino acids. Per the germline V gene, CDR1 is KGHSH and CDR2 is LQKENI. The CDR3 DNA reads TGTGCCAGCTCACCACTCCGAGAGACCCAGTACTTC. This encodes CASSPLRETQYF.

J is TRBJ1-1 and V is TRBV28, with D hard to call. The ends were cut back, 5 bases at V and 11 bases at J, with 18 bases in the middle. This CDR3 has 13 amino acids. CDR1 is MDHEN and CDR2 is SYDVKM in the germline V gene. CDR3 nucleotide sequence: TGTGCCAGCAGTGCCCCGTATCTCTACGGGGCTTTCTTT. Translation: CASSAPYLYGAFF.

The chain carries TRBV7-3 and TRBJ2-1; TRBD2 agrees at 8 bases. Germline-derived CDR1 and CDR2 are SGHTA and FQGTGA. The CDR3 consists of 15 residues. After removal of 2 bases from V and 2 bases from J, the junction contained 2 bases not matched to a gene. The CDR3 DNA is TGTGCCAGCAGCTTACGCGGGAGGACCTACAATGAGCAGTTCTTC. It translates to CASSLRGRTYNEQFF.

The CDR3 bases are TGTGCCAGCCGAATTTGGACCTCTCGTTCACTCTCCGAGCAGTACTTC. It yields the protein CASRIWTSRSLSEQYF. The chain couples TRBV7-9 to TRBJ2-7, with D unclear. The CDR3 spans 16 residues. The V end lost 8 bases, the J end lost 6 bases, and 26 bases lay between the germline ends. The V gene's germline CDR1 is SEHNR and CDR2 FQNEAQ (reference sequence).

The chain recombines TRBV5-1 with TRBJ2-1, with a weak D call TRBD2 (5 bases). Germline V lookup: CDR1 SGHRS, CDR2 YFSETQ. The CDR3 runs to 14 residues. V was cut by 0 bases and J by 4 bases, with 8 bases left in between. The CDR3 loop is CASSLDWTYNEQFF. Here the CDR3 DNA reads TGCGCCAGCAGCTTGGATTGGACTTACAATGAGCAGTTCTTC.

This CDR3 is CASSLAKDGAFF. The CDR3 coding sequence is TGTGCCAGCAGCTTAGCGAAGGACGGGGCTTTCTTT. V usage is TRBV7-8 and J usage is TRBJ1-1; no clear D. CDR3 length: 12 amino acids. Germline CDR1 and CDR2: SGHVS and FQNEAQ. The V end lost 0 bases, the J end lost 11 bases, and 10 bases lay between the germline ends.

In DNA form, the CDR3 reads TGTGCCAGCAGCCAAGATCGGCTAGCTCGGCGGGGGGAGCTGTTTTTT. Protein sequence: CASSQDRLARRGELFF. This chain uses TRBV4-2 with TRBJ2-2; D might be TRBD2 (5 bases). Germline V lookup: CDR1 LGHNA, CDR2 YNFKEQ. This CDR3 comprises 16 residues. Trimming stripped 0 bases from V and 8 bases from J, with 16 bases between.

The rearrangement uses TRBV6-5 and TRBJ2-7; 7 positions agree with TRBD2. V shed 6 bases and J 0 bases; nucleotides not matched to a gene: 5. Germline-derived CDR1 and CDR2 are MNHEY and SVGAGI. CDR3 length: 14 amino acids. As DNA, the CDR3 is TGTGCCAGCAGGGATCGCGGGAGCTCCTACGAGCAGTACTTC. This translates into CASRDRGSSYEQYF.